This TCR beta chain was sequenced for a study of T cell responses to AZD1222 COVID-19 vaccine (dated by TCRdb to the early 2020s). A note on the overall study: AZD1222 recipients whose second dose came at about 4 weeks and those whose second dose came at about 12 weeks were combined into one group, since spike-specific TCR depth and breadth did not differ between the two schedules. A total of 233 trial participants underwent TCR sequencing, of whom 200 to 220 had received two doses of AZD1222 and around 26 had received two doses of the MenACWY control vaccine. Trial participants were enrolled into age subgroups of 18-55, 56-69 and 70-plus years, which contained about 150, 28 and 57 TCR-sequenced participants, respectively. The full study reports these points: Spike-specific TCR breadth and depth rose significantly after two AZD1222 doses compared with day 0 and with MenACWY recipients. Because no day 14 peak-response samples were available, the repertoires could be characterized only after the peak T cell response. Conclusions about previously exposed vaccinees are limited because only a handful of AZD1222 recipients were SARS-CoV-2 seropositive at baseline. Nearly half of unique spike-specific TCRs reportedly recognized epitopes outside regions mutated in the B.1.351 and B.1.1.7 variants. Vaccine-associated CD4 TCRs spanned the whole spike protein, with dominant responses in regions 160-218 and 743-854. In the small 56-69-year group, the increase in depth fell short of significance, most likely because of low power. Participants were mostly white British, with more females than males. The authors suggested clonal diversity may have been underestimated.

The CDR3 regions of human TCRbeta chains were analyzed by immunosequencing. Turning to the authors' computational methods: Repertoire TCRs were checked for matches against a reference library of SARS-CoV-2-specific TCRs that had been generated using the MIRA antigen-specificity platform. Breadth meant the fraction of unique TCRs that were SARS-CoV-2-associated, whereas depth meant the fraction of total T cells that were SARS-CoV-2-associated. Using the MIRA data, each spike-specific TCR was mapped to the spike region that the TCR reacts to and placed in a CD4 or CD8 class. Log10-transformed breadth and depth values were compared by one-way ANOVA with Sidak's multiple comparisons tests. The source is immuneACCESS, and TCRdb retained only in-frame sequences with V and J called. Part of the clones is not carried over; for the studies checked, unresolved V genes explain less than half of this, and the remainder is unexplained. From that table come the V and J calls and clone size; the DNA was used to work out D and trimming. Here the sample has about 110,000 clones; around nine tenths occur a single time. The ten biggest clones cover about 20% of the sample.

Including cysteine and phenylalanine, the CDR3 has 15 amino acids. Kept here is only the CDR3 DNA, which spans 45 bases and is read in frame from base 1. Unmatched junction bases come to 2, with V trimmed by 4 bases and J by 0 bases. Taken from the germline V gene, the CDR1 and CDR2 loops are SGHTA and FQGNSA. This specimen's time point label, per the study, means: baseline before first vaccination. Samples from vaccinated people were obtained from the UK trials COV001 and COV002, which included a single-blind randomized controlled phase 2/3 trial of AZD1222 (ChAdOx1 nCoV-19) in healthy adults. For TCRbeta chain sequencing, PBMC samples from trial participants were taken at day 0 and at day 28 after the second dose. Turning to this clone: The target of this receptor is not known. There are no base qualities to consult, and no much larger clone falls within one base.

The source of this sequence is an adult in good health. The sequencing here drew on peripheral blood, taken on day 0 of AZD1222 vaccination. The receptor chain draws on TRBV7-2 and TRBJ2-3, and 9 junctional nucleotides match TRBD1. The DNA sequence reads TGTGCCAGCAGCTCGACAGGGGGAAGCACAGATACGCAGTATTTT. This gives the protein CASSSTGGSTDTQYF.